One T cell receptor beta chain is described in this entry. The antigen is not known. The data were taken from a study of monozygotic twins with inflammatory bowel disease. Study-wide points: IBD patients shared fewer clonotypes with other individuals than healthy twins, especially patients with disease activity signs. Among the T cells, different subtypes could not be distinguished. No difference in repertoire similarity was seen between concordant and discordant twins, possibly because power was limited.

The authors drew more than 2 ml of blood from each donor. TCRdb reprocessed the 5' RACE reads; each CDR3 protein has one entry and no DNA is given. Seen in this sample are approximately 380,000 distinct CDR3 sequences; the ten most common clones hold 2.5% to 3%. There are 17 residues in the CDR3. CDR1 and CDR2 from the germline V gene are SGHVS and FQNEAQ. The chain combines TRBV7-8 with TRBJ1-3. The receptor was derived from a human donor with ulcerative colitis or Crohn's disease, or a healthy co-twin of an affected twin (not recorded which). The specimen sequenced was blood. The CDR3 region is CASSLEGYGQVGNTIYF.